The sequence of this T cell receptor (beta chain) was determined in a study of T cells after yellow fever vaccination. Whole-study findings and limits: The CD4 compartment and the CD8 compartment contained a small share of clonotypes in common. Abundant clonotypes from the bulk population could contaminate FACS-sorted repertoires. Clones that expanded after primary vaccination mostly reappeared after the booster (less than 98% CD4, approximately 87% CD8).

There are 13 residues in the CDR3. The germline gives CDR1 DFQATT, CDR2 SNEGSKA (reference sequence). TCRdb passed the 5' RACE reads through MiXCR, listing each CDR3 protein once. The sample contains 610,000 or so distinct CDR3 sequences, 12% of which appear only once. Turning to this clonotype: Its antigen is undetermined. Sequence at one end of the junction differs from germline and may be a read error.

Sequenced material: PBMCs, taken on the day of the yellow fever booster vaccination. The chain joins TRBV20-1 to TRBJ1-2; D gene ambiguous. The source is a man aged 30 to 45 who received the YFV17D yellow fever vaccine. The CDR3 sequence: CSGRPADLYGYTF. CDR3 nucleotides: TGCAGTGGTAGACCCGCGGACTTATATGGCTACACCTTC.